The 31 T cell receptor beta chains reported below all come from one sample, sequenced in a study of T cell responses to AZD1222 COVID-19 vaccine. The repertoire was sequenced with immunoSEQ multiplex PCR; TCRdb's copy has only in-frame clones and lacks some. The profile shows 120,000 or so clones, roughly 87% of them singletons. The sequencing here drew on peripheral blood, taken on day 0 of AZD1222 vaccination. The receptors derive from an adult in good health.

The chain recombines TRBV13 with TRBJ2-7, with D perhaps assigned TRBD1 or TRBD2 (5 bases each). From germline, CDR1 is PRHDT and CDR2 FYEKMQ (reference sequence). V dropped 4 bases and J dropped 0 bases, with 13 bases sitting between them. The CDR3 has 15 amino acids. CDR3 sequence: CASSSYRDRSYEQYF. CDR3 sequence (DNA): TGTGCCAGCAGCTCCTACCGGGACCGCTCCTACGAGCAGTACTTC.

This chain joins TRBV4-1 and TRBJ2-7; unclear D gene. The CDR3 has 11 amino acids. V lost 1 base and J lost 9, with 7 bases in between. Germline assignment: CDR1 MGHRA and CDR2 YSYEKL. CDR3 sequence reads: CASSQAAVQYF. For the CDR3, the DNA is TGCGCCAGCAGCCAAGCGGCGGTGCAGTACTTC.

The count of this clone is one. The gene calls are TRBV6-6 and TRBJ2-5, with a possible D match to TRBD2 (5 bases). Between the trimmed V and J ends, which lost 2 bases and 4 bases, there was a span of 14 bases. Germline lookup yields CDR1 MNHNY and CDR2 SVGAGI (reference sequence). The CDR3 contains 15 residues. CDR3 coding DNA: TGTGCCAGCAGTTACCGCCCCCGGGAAGGAGAGACCCAGTACTTC. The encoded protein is CASSYRPREGETQYF.

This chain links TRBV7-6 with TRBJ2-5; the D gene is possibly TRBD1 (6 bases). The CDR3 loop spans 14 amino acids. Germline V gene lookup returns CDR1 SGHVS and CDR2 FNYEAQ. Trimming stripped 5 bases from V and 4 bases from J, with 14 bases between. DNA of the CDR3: TGTGCCAGCAGCCCCCCCGGACAGCGAGAGACCCAGTACTTC. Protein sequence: CASSPPGQRETQYF. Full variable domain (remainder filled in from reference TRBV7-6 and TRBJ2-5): GAGVSQSPRYKVTKRGQDVALRCDPISGHVSLYWYRQALGQGPEFLTYFNYEAQQDKSGLPNDRFSAERPEGSISTLTIQRTEQRDSAMYRCASSPPGQRETQYFGPGTRLLVL.

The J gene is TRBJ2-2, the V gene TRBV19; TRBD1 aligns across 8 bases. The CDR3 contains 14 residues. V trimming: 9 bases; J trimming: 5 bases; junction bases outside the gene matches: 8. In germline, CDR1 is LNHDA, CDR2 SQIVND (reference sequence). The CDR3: CASHLRQGTGELFF. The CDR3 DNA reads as TGTGCCAGCCACCTAAGACAGGGGACCGGGGAGCTGTTTTTT.

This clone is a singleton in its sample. CDR3 sequence (DNA): TGTGCCAGCAGCTTACTTGGGCTTAATTCACCCCTCCACTTT. Translation: CASSLLGLNSPLHF. The chain carries TRBV7-2 and TRBJ1-6; D is ambiguous. This CDR3 has 14 amino acids. With 2 bases removed from V and 6 bases from J, the gap between germline ends came to 8 bases. Germline-derived CDR1 and CDR2 are SGHTA and FQGNSA.

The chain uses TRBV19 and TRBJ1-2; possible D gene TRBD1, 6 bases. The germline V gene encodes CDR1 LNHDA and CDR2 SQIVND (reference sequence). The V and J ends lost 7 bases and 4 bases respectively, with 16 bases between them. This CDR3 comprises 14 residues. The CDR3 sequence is CASTKGGRGYGYTF. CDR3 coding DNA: TGTGCCAGTACTAAAGGGGGGCGCGGCTATGGCTACACCTTC.

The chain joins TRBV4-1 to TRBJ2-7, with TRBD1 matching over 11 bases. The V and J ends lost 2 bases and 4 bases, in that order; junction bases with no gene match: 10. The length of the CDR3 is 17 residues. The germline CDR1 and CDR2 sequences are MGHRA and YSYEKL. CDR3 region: CASSQNLPGQGVYEQYF. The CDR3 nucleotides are TGCGCCAGCAGCCAAAATCTTCCGGGACAGGGGGTTTACGAGCAGTACTTC.

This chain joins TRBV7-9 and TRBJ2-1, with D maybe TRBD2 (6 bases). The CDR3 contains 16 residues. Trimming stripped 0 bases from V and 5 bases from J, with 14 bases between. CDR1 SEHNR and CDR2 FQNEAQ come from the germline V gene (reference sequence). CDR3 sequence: CASSLALAGTNNEQFF. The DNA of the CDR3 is TGTGCCAGCAGCTTAGCGCTCGCGGGGACGAACAATGAGCAGTTCTTC.

Here the CDR3 reads CATSGQTSGKADTQYF. The CDR3 nucleotides read TGTGCCACCAGTGGGCAGACTAGCGGGAAGGCAGATACGCAGTATTTT. The rearrangement links TRBV24-1 to TRBJ2-3; 11 nucleotides match TRBD2. Germline V gene data show CDR1 as KGHDR and CDR2 as SFDVKD. V shed 5 bases, J shed 4 bases, and the junction held 7 bases outside the gene matches. This CDR3 comprises 16 residues.

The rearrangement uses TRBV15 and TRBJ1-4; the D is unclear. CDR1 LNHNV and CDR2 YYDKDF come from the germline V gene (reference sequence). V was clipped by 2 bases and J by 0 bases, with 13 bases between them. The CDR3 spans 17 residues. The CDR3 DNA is TGTGCCACCAGCAGACGCAGGTACGGGGCAACTAATGAAAAACTGTTTTTT. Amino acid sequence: CATSRRRYGATNEKLFF.

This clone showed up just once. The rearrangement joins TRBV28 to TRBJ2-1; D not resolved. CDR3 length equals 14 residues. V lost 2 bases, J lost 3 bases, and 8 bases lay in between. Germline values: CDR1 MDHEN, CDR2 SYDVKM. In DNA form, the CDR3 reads TGTGCCAGCAGTTTACAGCGCGGCTACAATGAGCAGTTCTTC. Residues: CASSLQRGYNEQFF.

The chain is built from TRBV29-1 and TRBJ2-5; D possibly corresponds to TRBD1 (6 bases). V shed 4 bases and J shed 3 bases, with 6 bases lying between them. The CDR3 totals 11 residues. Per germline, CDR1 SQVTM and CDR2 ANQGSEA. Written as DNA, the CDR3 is TGCAGCGTTGCAGGGGAAGAGACCCAGTACTTC. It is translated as CSVAGEETQYF.

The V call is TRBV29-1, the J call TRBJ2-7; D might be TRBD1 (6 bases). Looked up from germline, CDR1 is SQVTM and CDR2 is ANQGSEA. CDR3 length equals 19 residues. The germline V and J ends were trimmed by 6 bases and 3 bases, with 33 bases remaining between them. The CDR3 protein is CSVHTPKTGLLTRGYEQYF. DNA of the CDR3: TGCAGCGTCCACACACCGAAGACAGGTCTTCTAACAAGGGGCTACGAGCAGTACTTC.

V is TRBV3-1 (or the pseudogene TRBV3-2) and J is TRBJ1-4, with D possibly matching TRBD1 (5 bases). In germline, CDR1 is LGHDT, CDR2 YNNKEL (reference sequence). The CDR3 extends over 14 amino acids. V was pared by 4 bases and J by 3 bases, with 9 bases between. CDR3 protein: CASSPGGANEKLFF. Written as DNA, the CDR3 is TGTGCCAGCAGCCCGGGGGGTGCTAATGAAAAACTGTTTTTT.

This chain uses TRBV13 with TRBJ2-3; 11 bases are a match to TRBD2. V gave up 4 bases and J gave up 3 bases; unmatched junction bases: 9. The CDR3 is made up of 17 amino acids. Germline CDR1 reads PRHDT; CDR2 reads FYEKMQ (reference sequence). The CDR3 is CASSYHRLAGTTDTQYF. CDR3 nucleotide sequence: TGTGCCAGCAGCTACCACCGACTAGCGGGGACGACAGATACGCAGTATTTT.

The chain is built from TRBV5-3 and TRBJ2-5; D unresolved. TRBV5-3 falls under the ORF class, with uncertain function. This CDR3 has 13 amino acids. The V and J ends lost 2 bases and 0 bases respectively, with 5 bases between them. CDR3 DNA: TGTGCCAGAAGCTTCCCCTACCAAGAGACCCAGTACTTC. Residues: CARSFPYQETQYF.

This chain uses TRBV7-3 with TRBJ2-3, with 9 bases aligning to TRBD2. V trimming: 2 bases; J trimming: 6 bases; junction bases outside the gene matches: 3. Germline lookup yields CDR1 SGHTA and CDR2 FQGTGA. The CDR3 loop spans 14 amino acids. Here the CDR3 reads CASSLAGGRDTQYF. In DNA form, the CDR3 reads TGTGCCAGCAGCTTAGCGGGAGGGAGGGATACGCAGTATTTT.

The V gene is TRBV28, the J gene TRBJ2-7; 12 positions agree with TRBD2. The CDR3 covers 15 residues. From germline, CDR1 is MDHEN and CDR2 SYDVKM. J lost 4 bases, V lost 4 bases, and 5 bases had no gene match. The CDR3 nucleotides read TGTGCCAGCAGTTATGCACTAGCGGGAGGTTACGAGCAGTACTTC. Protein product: CASSYALAGGYEQYF.

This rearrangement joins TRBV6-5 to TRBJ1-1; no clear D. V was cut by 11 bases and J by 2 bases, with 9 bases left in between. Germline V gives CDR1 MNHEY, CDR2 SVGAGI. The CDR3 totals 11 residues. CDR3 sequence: CAVARNTEAFF. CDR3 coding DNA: TGTGCCGTCGCCCGAAACACTGAAGCTTTCTTT.

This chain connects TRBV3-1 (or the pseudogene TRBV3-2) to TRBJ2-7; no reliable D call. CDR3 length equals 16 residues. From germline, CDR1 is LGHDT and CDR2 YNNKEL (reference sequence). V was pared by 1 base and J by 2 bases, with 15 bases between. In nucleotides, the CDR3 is TGTGCCAGCAGCCAAGGGTCTTGGGGTCAGCCCTACGAGCAGTACTTC. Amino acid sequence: CASSQGSWGQPYEQYF.

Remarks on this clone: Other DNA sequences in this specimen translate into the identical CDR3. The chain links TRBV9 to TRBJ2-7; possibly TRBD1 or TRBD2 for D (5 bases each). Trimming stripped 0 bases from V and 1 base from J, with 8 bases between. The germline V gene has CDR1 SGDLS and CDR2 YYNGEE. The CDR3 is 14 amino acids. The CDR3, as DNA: TGTGCCAGCAGCGTAGGAGGGGAATCCTACGAGCAGTACTTC. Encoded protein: CASSVGGESYEQYF.

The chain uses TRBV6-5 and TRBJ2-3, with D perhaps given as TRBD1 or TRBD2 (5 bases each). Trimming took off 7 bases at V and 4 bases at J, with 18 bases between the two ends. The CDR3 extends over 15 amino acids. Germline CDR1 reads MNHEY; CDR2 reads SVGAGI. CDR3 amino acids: CASILGWGSADTQYF. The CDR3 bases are TGTGCCAGCATACTGGGCTGGGGGTCGGCAGATACGCAGTATTTT.

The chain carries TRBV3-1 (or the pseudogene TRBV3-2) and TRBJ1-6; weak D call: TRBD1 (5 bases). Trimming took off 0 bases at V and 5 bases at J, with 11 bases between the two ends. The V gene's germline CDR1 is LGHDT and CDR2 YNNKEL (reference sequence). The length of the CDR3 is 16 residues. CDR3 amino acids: CASSQEGVADNSPLHF. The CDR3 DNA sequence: TGTGCCAGCAGCCAAGAAGGGGTTGCCGATAATTCACCCCTCCACTTT.

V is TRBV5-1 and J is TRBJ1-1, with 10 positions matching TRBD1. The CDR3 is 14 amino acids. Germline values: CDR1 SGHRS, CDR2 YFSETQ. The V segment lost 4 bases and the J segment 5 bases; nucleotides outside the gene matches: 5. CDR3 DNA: TGCGCCAGCAGCCCCCGGGACAGGGGAACTGAAGCTTTCTTT. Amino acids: CASSPRDRGTEAFF.

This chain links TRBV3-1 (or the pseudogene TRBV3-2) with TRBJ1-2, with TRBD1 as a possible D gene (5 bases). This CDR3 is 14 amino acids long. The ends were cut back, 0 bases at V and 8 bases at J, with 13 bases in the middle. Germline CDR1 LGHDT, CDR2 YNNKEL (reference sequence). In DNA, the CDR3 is TGTGCCAGCAGCCAAGATGCAGGGATCAGGGGCTACACCTTC. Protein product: CASSQDAGIRGYTF.

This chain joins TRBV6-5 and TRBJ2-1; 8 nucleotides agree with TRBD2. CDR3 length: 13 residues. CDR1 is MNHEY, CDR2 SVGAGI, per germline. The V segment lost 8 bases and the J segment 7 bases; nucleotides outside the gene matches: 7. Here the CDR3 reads CASGRSGGNEQFF. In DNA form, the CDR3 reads TGTGCCAGCGGGCGATCGGGGGGGAATGAGCAGTTCTTC.

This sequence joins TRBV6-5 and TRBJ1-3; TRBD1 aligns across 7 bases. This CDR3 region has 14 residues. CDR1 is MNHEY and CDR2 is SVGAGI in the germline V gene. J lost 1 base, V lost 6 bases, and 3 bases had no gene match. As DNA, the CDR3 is TGTGCCAGCAGCACAGGGGTATCTGGAAACACCATATATTTT. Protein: CASSTGVSGNTIYF.

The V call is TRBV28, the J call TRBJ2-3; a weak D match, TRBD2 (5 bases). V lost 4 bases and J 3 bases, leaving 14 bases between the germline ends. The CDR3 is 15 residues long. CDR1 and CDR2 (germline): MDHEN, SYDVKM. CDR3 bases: TGTGCCAGCAGTTCCTCCCGGGGTAGGACAGATACGCAGTATTTT. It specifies CASSSSRGRTDTQYF.

The CDR3 DNA sequence: TGTGCCATCAGTGAGGGCCTAGCGACAGATACGCAGTATTTT. As protein: CAISEGLATDTQYF. J is TRBJ2-3 and V is TRBV10-3; maybe TRBD2 (6 bases). The CDR3 is made up of 14 amino acids. V was shortened by 2 bases and J by 3 bases, with 9 bases between the two germline ends. Germline CDR1 ENHRY, CDR2 SYGVKD.

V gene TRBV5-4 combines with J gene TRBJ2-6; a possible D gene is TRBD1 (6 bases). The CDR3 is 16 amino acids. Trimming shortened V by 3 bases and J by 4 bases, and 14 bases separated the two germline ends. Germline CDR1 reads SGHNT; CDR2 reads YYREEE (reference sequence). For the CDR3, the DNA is TGTGCCAGCAGCTCACCACAGGGATCAGGGGCCAACGTCCTGACTTTC. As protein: CASSSPQGSGANVLTF.